The text below deals with one T cell receptor beta chain. Its antigen is not known. Cells are PBMCs isolated from more than 8.5 ml of fresh blood. The germline gives CDR1 MNHNS, CDR2 SASEGT. The CDR3 sequence is 18 residues long. Trimming stripped 3 bases from V and 0 bases from J, with 18 bases between. The record originates from a study of T cells in Graves' hyperthyroidism and ophthalmopathy. General study findings and limits: Ophthalmopathy got predicted by the model a median roughly six months before its onset.

Amplification yielded TCR beta CDR3 regions, with RNA transcripts as the source. Carried out on the TCR CDR3, a first-round RT-PCR used the HTBI primer set. TCRdb used MiXCR to reprocess the multiplex PCR reads, holding one entry per CDR3 protein. The data contain 800,000 or so distinct CDR3 sequences, roughly 40% of them singletons. The chain is built from TRBV6-1 and TRBJ1-3; D call uncertain. Sequenced material: blood. The sequence was obtained from a young man with Graves' hyperthyroidism. DNA for the CDR3: TGTGCCAGCAGTGAGCCGGGCTCGACGGTCGCCTCTGGAAACACCATATATTTT. Protein: CASSEPGSTVASGNTIYF.